Described below is a single T cell receptor (beta chain) sequence and its context. Different DNA sequences within this sample yield the same CDR3. V trimming: 2 bases; J trimming: 4 bases; junction bases outside the gene matches: 2. The CDR3 spans 15 residues. In germline, CDR1 is SGHTA, CDR2 FQGNSA. Per the authors' pipeline: Reference gene primer amplification gave nucleated cell count estimates. Profiled with immunoSEQ multiplex PCR; TCRdb holds only in-frame clones, not every one. Clone size and the V and J calls come from that table; the DNA yielded D and trimming. The profile shows 60,000 to 75,000 clones, around 85% of them singletons. This sample is drawn from a study of blood T cell repertoires in COVID-19. At the level of the study: The United States, Italy and Spain supplied acute and convalescent COVID-19 samples. The cDNA or gDNA used as material had been derived from T cells, B-cell-depleted T cells, or PBMCs.

Material for sequencing was peripheral blood. The J gene is TRBJ2-3, the V gene TRBV7-2, with 11 bases fitting TRBD2. The clonotype comes from a woman older than 75 with active or convalescent COVID-19. The CDR3 sequence is CASSLTSGGSDTQYF. CDR3 sequence (DNA): TGTGCCAGCAGCTTAACTAGCGGGGGTTCAGATACGCAGTATTTT.